This T cell receptor beta chain was identified in a study of PD-1 blockade in classical Hodgkin lymphoma. Profiled with immunoSEQ multiplex PCR; TCRdb holds only in-frame clones, not every one. This table has about 27,000 clones, approximately 85% appearing once. Time point reported: cycle 4 day 1 (C4D1), after less than seven weeks of nivolumab. Each patient's relapse followed autologous stem cell transplantation, and brentuximab vedotin exposure varied. Negative selection with magnetic separation was used to purify CD4+ T cells from thawed PBMCs. Trimming shortened V by 6 bases and J by 3 bases, and 9 bases separated the two germline ends. Germline CDR1 reads MDHEN; CDR2 reads SYDVKM. The CDR3 extends over 13 amino acids.

This clonotype was sampled from a human donor with classical Hodgkin lymphoma. The sequences come from CD4+ T cells from blood, collected before the fourth cycle of nivolumab. V and J are TRBV28 and TRBJ1-3; D is perhaps TRBD1 (6 bases). For the CDR3, the DNA is TGTGCCAGCAGCACAGGGTTTGGAAACACCATATATTTT. As protein: CASSTGFGNTIYF. Looking up the rest from reference TRBV28 and TRBJ1-3 gives the full variable domain: DVKVTQSSRYLVKRTGEKVFLECVQDMDHENMFWYRQDPGLGLRLIYFSYDVKMKEKGDIPEGYSVSREKKERFSLILESASTNQTSMYLCASSTGFGNTIYFGEGSWLTVV.